This passage covers 2 T cell receptor beta chains from one sample sequenced in a study of shared clonotypes between healthy human individuals. CD45RO-negative cells were positively selected for CCR7, leaving out terminally differentiated effector memory CD45RA+ cells. Clones were sequenced by immunoSEQ multiplex PCR, and TCRdb holds only the in-frame ones, with some missing. The repertoire holds about 2.1 million clones, with around 95% as singletons. The sequenced material came from naive CD8+ T cells from PBMCs. These TCRs come from a man aged 18 to 30 in good health. Some clones in this sample may be carry-over from other donors' samples.

The V call is TRBV30, the J call TRBJ2-1; tentatively, D is TRBD1 or TRBD2 (5 bases each). Germline CDR1 GTSNPN, CDR2 SVGIG (reference sequence). Deletions cut 0 bases from V and 8 bases from J, with 11 bases between. This CDR3 contains 13 residues. CDR3 residues: CAWSVGAGYEQFF. The CDR3 region has the DNA TGTGCCTGGAGTGTCGGGGCTGGGTATGAGCAGTTCTTC.

Concerning this clone itself: This sample also contains other DNA sequences that code for the same CDR3. V usage is TRBV6-5 and J usage is TRBJ2-2; D not resolved. Deletions cut 2 bases from V and 2 bases from J, with 6 bases between. CDR1 and CDR2 (germline): MNHEY, SVGAGI. This CDR3 is 14 amino acids long. The CDR3 DNA reads as TGTGCCAGCAGTTACGGTGTTAACACCGGGGAGCTGTTTTTT. Residues: CASSYGVNTGELFF.